A single sample is the source of the 24 T cell receptor beta chains below, sequenced in a study of control samples from healthy donors and cancer patients. TCRdb keeps only in-frame clones here, not all; method: immunoSEQ multiplex PCR. Of more than 110,000 clones in the sample, roughly 89% were seen once. The sample comprised blood. All receptors come from a man younger than 45 in good health.

A single count supports this clone. The CDR3 spells CASSTLTGEYGYTF. CDR3 bases: TGTGCCAGCAGTACTTTGACAGGGGAGTATGGCTACACCTTC. The chain combines TRBV28 with TRBJ1-2; 8 bases are a match to TRBD1. The length of the CDR3 is 14 residues. Germline trimming cut 5 bases from V and 5 bases from J; bases unmatched to any gene: 7. The V gene's germline CDR1 is MDHEN and CDR2 SYDVKM.

The chain recombines TRBV9 with TRBJ2-7, with TRBD2 as a possible D gene (6 bases). This CDR3 spans 15 amino acids. Germline V gives CDR1 SGDLS, CDR2 YYNGEE. Trimming took off 0 bases at V and 7 bases at J, with 17 bases between the two ends. CDR3 DNA sequence: TGTGCCAGCAGCGTAGGGTCTAGCGCGGGCCGTGAGCAGTACTTC. Its protein is CASSVGSSAGREQYF.

The J gene is TRBJ1-1, the V gene TRBV4-2, with 7 bases fitting TRBD1. The germline V gene encodes CDR1 LGHNA and CDR2 YNFKEQ. CDR3 length equals 14 residues. After removal of 3 bases from V and 8 bases from J, the junction contained 9 bases not matched to a gene. CDR3: CASSHLDRAGEAFF. The CDR3 DNA follows: TGTGCCAGCAGCCACTTAGACAGGGCGGGCGAAGCTTTCTTT.

A remark on this clone: The sample has other DNA sequences that encode this CDR3 too. V usage is TRBV3-1 (or the pseudogene TRBV3-2) and J usage is TRBJ1-6; unclear D gene. Trimming removed 0 bases at V and 7 bases at J, with 4 bases between. The CDR3 sequence is 13 residues long. Germline CDR1 is LGHDT and CDR2 is YNNKEL (reference sequence). The CDR3 protein is CASSQDLNSPLHF. CDR3 in DNA: TGTGCCAGCAGCCAAGATTTGAATTCACCCCTCCACTTT.

This chain's CDR3 is CASSAKGLKLFF. Written as DNA, the CDR3 is TGCGCCAGCAGCGCGAAGGGCCTAAAACTGTTTTTT. The rearrangement links TRBV5-1 to TRBJ1-4; D is unresolved. V lost 4 bases and J 10 bases, leaving 11 bases between the germline ends. This CDR3 region has 12 residues. Per germline, CDR1 SGHRS and CDR2 YFSETQ.

This clone was counted once. J is TRBJ2-3 and V is TRBV30; 7 bases are shared with TRBD1. Germline CDR1 and CDR2: GTSNPN and SVGIG (reference sequence). V lost 4 bases and J lost 0; bases outside the gene matches: 7. This CDR3 region has 15 residues. DNA of the CDR3: TGTGCCTGGACCCGACAGGGATTAAGCACAGATACGCAGTATTTT. Translated: CAWTRQGLSTDTQYF.

The genes are TRBV11-3 and TRBJ1-2; perhaps TRBD1 as D (5 bases). Between the trimmed V and J ends, which lost 2 bases and 3 bases, there was a span of 13 bases. Germline V gene sequence: CDR1 SGHNT, CDR2 YENEEA. This CDR3 region has 15 residues. The CDR3 bases are TGTGCCAGCAGCTTATGGGAGGGGCTGGACTATGGCTACACCTTC. Encoded protein: CASSLWEGLDYGYTF.

This clone was recorded once. The chain has TRBV2 and TRBJ2-7; D gene ambiguous. V dropped 3 bases and J dropped 4 bases, with 7 bases sitting between them. The CDR3 is made up of 12 amino acids. Germline CDR1 reads SNHLY; CDR2 reads FYNNEI. Here the CDR3 reads CASSDWGYEQYF. In nucleotides, the CDR3 is TGTGCCAGCAGTGACTGGGGTTACGAGCAGTACTTC.

This clone was detected a few times. The chain has TRBV30 and TRBJ1-2, with D uncertain. The germline V and J ends were trimmed by 0 bases and 6 bases, with 5 bases remaining between them. Germline loops: CDR1 GTSNPN, CDR2 SVGIG (reference sequence). The CDR3 is 11 amino acids. In DNA, the CDR3 is TGTGCCTGGAGTGTTGGGGATGGCTACACCTTC. Amino acid sequence: CAWSVGDGYTF.

This chain uses TRBV18 with TRBJ2-1; the match to TRBD2 covers 7 bases. This CDR3 is built from 15 residues. Germline V gene sequence: CDR1 KGHSH, CDR2 LQKENI. Germline trimming cut 3 bases from V and 7 bases from J; bases unmatched to any gene: 9. The CDR3: CASSPEGLSGNEQFF. DNA of the CDR3: TGTGCCAGCTCACCGGAGGGACTATCTGGTAATGAGCAGTTCTTC.

This chain connects TRBV7-2 to TRBJ2-7, with D tentatively TRBD2 (6 bases). Trimming pared 3 bases from V and 0 bases from J, leaving 9 bases between. CDR1 and CDR2 (germline): SGHTA, FQGNSA. This CDR3 spans 14 amino acids. In DNA form, the CDR3 reads TGTGCCAGCAGCTTCGGGGGAAGCTCCTACGAGCAGTACTTC. Its protein is CASSFGGSSYEQYF.

This rearrangement joins TRBV27 to TRBJ1-4, with D perhaps TRBD1 (5 bases). The V end lost 4 bases, the J end lost 6 bases, and 15 bases lay between the germline ends. CDR1 is MNHEY and CDR2 is SMNVEV in the germline V gene (reference sequence). The CDR3 has 15 amino acids. The chain's CDR3 is CASSYGGGIYEKLFF. The CDR3 nucleotides read TGTGCCAGCAGTTACGGCGGGGGGATTTATGAAAAACTGTTTTTT.

This clone is a singleton in its sample. J is TRBJ2-1 and V is TRBV15; 13 positions agree with TRBD2. The germline V gene has CDR1 LNHNV and CDR2 YYDKDF (reference sequence). With 2 bases clipped from V and 5 bases from J, the junction kept 3 bases outside the gene matches. CDR3 length: 16 amino acids. The CDR3, as DNA: TGTGCCACCAGCAGATTACTAGCGGGAGGGAACAATGAGCAGTTCTTC. This codes for CATSRLLAGGNNEQFF.

V gene TRBV6-5 combines with J gene TRBJ1-5; D unclear. The V end lost 3 bases, the J end lost 4 bases, and 7 bases lay between the germline ends. Germline CDR1 is MNHEY and CDR2 is SVGAGI. The CDR3 spans 13 residues. Here the CDR3 DNA reads TGTGCCAGCAGTTATATTAAGAATCAGCCCCAGCATTTT. Protein product: CASSYIKNQPQHF.

This rearrangement joins TRBV28 to TRBJ2-7, with D uncertain. The CDR3 loop spans 16 amino acids. Between the trimmed V and J ends, which lost 5 bases and 0 bases, there was a span of 17 bases. Germline V gene lookup returns CDR1 MDHEN and CDR2 SYDVKM. The CDR3 region is CASSHFGLLSSYEQYF. DNA of the CDR3: TGTGCCAGCAGTCACTTCGGGCTTCTAAGCTCCTACGAGCAGTACTTC.

The chain carries TRBV4-2 and TRBJ2-3, with D unresolved. Trimming took 1 base from V and 4 from J, leaving 12 bases between them. The CDR3 is made up of 15 amino acids. Germline CDR1 reads LGHNA; CDR2 reads YNFKEQ. In DNA, the CDR3 is TGTGCCAGCAGCCAAGGGGTAGGTTACGCAGATACGCAGTATTTT. This sequence encodes CASSQGVGYADTQYF.

The chain has TRBV7-2 and TRBJ1-4; tentative D call: TRBD1 (5 bases). Germline V gene sequence: CDR1 SGHTA, CDR2 FQGNSA. CDR3 length: 17 amino acids. Trimming pared 4 bases from V and 4 bases from J, leaving 19 bases between. CDR3 coding DNA: TGTGCCAGCAGCTCAGGCGGTGTAGTAGGGGATAATGAAAAACTGTTTTTT. Protein product: CASSSGGVVGDNEKLFF.

This clone was seen once. The chain employs TRBV12-3 or TRBV12-4 and TRBJ1-1; D is ambiguous. V was pared by 6 bases and J by 5 bases, with 10 bases between. CDR3 length: 12 residues. CDR3 DNA sequence: TGTGCCAGCAGCCTTTGGAGGACTGAAGCTTTCTTT. Encoded protein: CASSLWRTEAFF.

The CDR3, as DNA: TGTGCCAGCTCGTACAGTACCACAGATACGCAGTATTTT. Amino acid sequence: CASSYSTTDTQYF. The rearrangement uses TRBV6-4 and TRBJ2-3; D is uncertain. CDR3 size: 13 residues. CDR1 and CDR2 (germline): MRHNA, SNTAGT. With 8 bases removed from V and 2 bases from J, the gap between germline ends came to 11 bases.

The chain uses TRBV5-8 and TRBJ2-4; a possible D gene is TRBD1 (5 bases). CDR1 is SGHTS and CDR2 is YDEGEE in the germline V gene. Between the trimmed V and J ends, which lost 2 bases and 2 bases, there was a span of 8 bases. The CDR3 sequence is 14 residues long. The CDR3 DNA is TGTGCCAGCAGCTTCCCAGGGTCCAAAAACATTCAGTACTTC. Encoded protein: CASSFPGSKNIQYF.

A single count supports this clone. The rearrangement joins TRBV5-6 to TRBJ2-1, with 7 bases that match TRBD2. Germline loops: CDR1 SGHDT, CDR2 YYEEEE. Trimming cost V 0 bases and J 4 bases; bases outside gene matches: 4. This CDR3 spans 15 amino acids. CDR3 protein: CASSLGLAEYNEQFF. For the CDR3, the DNA is TGTGCCAGCAGCTTGGGTCTAGCGGAGTACAATGAGCAGTTCTTC. The full variable domain, its missing parts supplied by reference TRBV5-6 and TRBJ2-1, is DAGVTQSPTHLIKTRGQQVTLRCSPKSGHDTVSWYQQALGQGPQFIFQYYEEEERQRGNFPDRFSGHQFPNYSSELNVNALLLGDSALYLCASSLGLAEYNEQFFGPGTRLTVL.

The V call is TRBV7-8, the J call TRBJ1-3, with D tentatively TRBD1 (5 bases). The V gene's germline CDR1 is SGHVS and CDR2 FQNEAQ. Trimming removed 3 bases from V and 4 bases from J, with 10 bases in between. CDR3 length equals 14 residues. CDR3 sequence: CASSFEGQGNTIYF. CDR3 in DNA: TGTGCCAGCAGCTTCGAGGGGCAAGGAAACACCATATATTTT. Based on the CDR3 plus reference TRBV7-8 and TRBJ1-3, the full variable domain is GAGVSQSPRYKVAKRGQDVALRCDPISGHVSLFWYQQALGQGPEFLTYFQNEAQLDKSGLPSDRFFAERPEGSVSTLKIQRTQQEDSAVYLCASSFEGQGNTIYFGEGSWLTVV.

J is TRBJ1-4 and V is TRBV6-5; possibly TRBD1 for D (6 bases). Germline V gives CDR1 MNHEY, CDR2 SVGAGI. The CDR3 sequence is 15 residues long. Trimming removed 2 bases at V and 5 bases at J, with 12 bases between. The CDR3 DNA reads TGTGCCAGCAGTTACCTGGGGGCCTCCAATGAAAAACTGTTTTTT. Amino acids: CASSYLGASNEKLFF.

The chain has TRBV29-1 and TRBJ1-2, with 7 positions matching TRBD1. Trimming at V came to 4 bases and at J to 3 bases, leaving 5 bases not matched to a gene. Germline-derived CDR1 and CDR2 are SQVTM and ANQGSEA. The CDR3 is 13 residues long. The CDR3 protein is CSVVTGHDYGYTF. As DNA, the CDR3 is TGCAGCGTTGTGACAGGGCACGACTATGGCTACACCTTC.